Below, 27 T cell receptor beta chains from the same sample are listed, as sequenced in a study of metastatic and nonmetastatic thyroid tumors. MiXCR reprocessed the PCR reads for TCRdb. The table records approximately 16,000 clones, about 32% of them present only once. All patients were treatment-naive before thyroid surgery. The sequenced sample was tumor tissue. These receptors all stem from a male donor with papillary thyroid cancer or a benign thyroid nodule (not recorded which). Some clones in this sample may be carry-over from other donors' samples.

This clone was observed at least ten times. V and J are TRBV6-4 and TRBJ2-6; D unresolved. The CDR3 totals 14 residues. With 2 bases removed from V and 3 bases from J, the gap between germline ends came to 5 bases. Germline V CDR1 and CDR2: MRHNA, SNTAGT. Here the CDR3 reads CASSDRNGANVLTF. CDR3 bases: TGTGCCAGCAGTGACAGAAATGGGGCCAACGTCCTGACTTTC.

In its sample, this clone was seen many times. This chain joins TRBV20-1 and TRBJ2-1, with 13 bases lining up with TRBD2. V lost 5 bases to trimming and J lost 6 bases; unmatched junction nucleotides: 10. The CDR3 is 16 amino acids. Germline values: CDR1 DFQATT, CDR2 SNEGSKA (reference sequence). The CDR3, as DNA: TGCAGTGCTTTGACTAGCGGGAGGATTAGTCGCAATGAGCAGTTCTTC. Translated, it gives CSALTSGRISRNEQFF.

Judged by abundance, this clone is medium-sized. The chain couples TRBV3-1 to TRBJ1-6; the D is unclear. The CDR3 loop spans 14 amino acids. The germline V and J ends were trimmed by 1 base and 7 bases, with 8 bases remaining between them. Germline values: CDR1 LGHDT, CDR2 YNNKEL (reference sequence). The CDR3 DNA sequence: TGTGCCAGCAGCCAAGTGCAGAGGAATTCACCCCTCCACTTT. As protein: CASSQVQRNSPLHF.

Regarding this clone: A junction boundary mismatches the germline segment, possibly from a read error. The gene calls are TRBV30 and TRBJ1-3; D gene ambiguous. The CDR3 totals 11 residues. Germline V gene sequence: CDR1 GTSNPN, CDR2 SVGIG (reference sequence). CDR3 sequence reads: CACSAGNTIYF. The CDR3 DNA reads TGTGCCTGCAGTGCTGGAAACACGATATATTTT. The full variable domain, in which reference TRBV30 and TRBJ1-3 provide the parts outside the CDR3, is SQTIHQWPATLVQPVGSPLSLECTVEGTSNPNLYWYRQAAGRGLQLLFYSVGIGQISSEVPQNLSASRPQDRQFILSSKKLLLSDSGFYLCACSAGNTIYFGEGSWLTVV.

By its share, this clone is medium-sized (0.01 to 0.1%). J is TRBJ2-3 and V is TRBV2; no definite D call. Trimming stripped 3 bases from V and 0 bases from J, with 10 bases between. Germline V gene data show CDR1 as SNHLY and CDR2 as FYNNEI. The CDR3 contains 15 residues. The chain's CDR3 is CASSDIGRSTDTQYF. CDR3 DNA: TGTGCCAGCAGTGACATCGGACGGAGCACAGATACGCAGTATTTT.

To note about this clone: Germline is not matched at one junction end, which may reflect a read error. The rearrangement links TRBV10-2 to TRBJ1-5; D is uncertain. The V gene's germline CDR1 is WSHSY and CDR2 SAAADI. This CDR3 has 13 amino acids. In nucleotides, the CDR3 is TGCGCCAGCAGTGAGAATAGAAATCAGCCCCAGAATTTT. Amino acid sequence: CASSENRNQPQNF.

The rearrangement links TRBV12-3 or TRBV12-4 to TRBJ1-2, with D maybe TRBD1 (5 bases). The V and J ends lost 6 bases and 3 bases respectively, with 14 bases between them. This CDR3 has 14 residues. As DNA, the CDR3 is TGTGCCAGCAGACACCCCCCGACAGACTATGGCTACACCTTC. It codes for CASRHPPTDYGYTF.

The CDR3 region has the DNA TGTGCCAGCAGCCAAGAGCTATACAGGGAAGCTTTCTTT. This codes for CASSQELYREAFF. The genes are TRBV14 and TRBJ1-1, with a weak D call TRBD1 (5 bases). V gave up 0 bases and J gave up 8 bases, with 10 bases separating them. Germline V gene data show CDR1 as SGHDN and CDR2 as FVKESK. CDR3 size: 13 residues. Together with reference TRBV14 and TRBJ1-1, the CDR3 gives the full variable domain: EAGVTQFPSHSVIEKGQTVTLRCDPISGHDNLYWYRRVMGKEIKFLLHFVKESKQDESGMPNNRFLAERTGGTYSTLKVQPAELEDSGVYFCASSQELYREAFFGQGTRLTVV.

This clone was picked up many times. The CDR3 DNA is TGCAGCGGTAGGGACAGAATCCCCACAGATACGCAGTATTTT. Its protein product is CSGRDRIPTDTQYF. The chain links TRBV29-1 to TRBJ2-3; the match to TRBD1 covers 7 bases. Trimming cost V 7 bases and J 2 bases; bases outside gene matches: 9. Germline CDR1 and CDR2: SQVTM and ANQGSEA. CDR3 length: 14 residues.

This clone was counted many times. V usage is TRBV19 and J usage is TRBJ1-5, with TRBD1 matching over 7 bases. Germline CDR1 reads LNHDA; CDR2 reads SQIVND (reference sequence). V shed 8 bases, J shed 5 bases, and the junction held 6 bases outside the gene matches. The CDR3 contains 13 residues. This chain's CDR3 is CASQDRRDQPQHF. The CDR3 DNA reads TGTGCCAGTCAGGACAGGAGGGATCAGCCCCAGCATTTT.

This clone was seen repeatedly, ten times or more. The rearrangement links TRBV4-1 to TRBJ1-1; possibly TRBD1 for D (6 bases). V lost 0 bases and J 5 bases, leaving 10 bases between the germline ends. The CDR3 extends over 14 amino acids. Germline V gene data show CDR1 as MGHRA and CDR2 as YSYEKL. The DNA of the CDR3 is TGCGCCAGCAGCCAAGATCGCCAGGGGACTGAAGCTTTCTTT. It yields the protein CASSQDRQGTEAFF.

Written as DNA, the CDR3 is TGTGCCACCTTGGCTAGCGGGAGGACCTACGAGCAGTACTTC. Translation gives CATLASGRTYEQYF. J is TRBJ2-7 and V is TRBV15; 11 bases fit TRBD2. V shed 8 bases and J 2 bases; nucleotides not matched to a gene: 5. The CDR3 contains 14 residues. CDR1 and CDR2 from the germline V gene are LNHNV and YYDKDF (reference sequence).

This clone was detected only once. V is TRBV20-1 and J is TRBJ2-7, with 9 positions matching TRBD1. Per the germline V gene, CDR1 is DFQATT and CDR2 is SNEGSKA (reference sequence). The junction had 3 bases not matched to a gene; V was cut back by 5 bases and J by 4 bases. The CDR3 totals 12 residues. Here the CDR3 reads CSAGDREYEQYF. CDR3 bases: TGCAGTGCTGGGGACAGGGAATACGAGCAGTACTTC.

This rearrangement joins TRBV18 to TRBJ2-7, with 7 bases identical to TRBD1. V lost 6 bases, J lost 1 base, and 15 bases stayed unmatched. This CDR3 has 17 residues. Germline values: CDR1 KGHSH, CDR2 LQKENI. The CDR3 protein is CASSPRRGQALSYEQYF. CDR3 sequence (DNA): TGTGCCAGCTCGCCAAGAAGAGGACAGGCCTTATCCTACGAGCAGTACTTC.

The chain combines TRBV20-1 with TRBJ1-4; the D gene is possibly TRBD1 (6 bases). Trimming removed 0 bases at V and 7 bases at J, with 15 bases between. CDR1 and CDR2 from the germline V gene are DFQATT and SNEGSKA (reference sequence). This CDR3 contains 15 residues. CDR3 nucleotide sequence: TGCAGTGCTAGAGATCCAGGGGCGGGAGGTGAAAAACTGTTTTTT. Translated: CSARDPGAGGEKLFF.

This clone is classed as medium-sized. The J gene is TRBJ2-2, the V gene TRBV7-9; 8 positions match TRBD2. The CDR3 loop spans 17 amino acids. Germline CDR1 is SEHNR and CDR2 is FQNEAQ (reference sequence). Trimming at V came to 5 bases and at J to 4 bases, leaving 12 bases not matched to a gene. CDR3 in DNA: TGTGCCAGCAGCCGCGATGCTCTAGCGGGTCTCACCGGGGAGCTGTTTTTT. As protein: CASSRDALAGLTGELFF.

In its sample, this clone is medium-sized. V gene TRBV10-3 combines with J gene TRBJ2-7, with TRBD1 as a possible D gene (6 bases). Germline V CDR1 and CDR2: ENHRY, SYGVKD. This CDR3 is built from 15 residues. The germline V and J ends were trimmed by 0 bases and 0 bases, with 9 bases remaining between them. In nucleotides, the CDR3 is TGTGCCATCAGTGAGTCGAGGGGGAGCTCCTACGAGCAGTACTTC. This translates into CAISESRGSSYEQYF.

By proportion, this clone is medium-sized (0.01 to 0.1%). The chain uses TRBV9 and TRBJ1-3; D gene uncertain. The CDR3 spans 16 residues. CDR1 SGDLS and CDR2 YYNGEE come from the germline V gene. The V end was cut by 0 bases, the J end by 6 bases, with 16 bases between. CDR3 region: CASSVGGNSLLNTIYF. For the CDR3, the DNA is TGTGCCAGCAGCGTAGGTGGTAACAGTCTATTAAACACCATATATTTT.

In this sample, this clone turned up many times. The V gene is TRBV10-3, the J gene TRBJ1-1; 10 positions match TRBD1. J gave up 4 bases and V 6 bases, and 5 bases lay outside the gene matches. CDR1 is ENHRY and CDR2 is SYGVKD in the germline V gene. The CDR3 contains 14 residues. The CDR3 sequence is CAIRGTGESTEAFF. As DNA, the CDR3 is TGTGCCATCAGGGGGACAGGGGAAAGCACTGAAGCTTTCTTT.

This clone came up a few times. The CDR3 region is CASRGTSGRSYEQYV. The DNA of the CDR3 is TGTGCCAGCAGGGGTACTAGCGGGAGGAGCTACGAGCAGTACGTC. V usage is TRBV6-1 and J usage is TRBJ2-7, with TRBD2 identical over 12 bases. Germline-derived CDR1 and CDR2 are MNHNS and SASEGT. The V gene end was trimmed by 6 bases and the J gene end by 3 bases; junction bases not matched to a gene: 6. The CDR3 extends over 15 amino acids.

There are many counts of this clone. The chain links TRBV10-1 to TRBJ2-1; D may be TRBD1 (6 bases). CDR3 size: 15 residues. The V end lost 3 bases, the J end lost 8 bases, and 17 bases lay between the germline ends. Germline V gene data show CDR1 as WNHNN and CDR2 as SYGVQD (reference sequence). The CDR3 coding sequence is TGCGCCAGCAGTGATCCCAGGCAGGGGCATGATGAGCAGTTCTTC. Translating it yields CASSDPRQGHDEQFF.

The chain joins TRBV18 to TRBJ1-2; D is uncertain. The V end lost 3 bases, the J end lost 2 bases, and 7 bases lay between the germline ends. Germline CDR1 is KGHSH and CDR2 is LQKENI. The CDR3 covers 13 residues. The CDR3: CASSPTENYGYTF. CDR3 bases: TGTGCCAGCTCACCTACAGAAAACTATGGCTACACCTTC.

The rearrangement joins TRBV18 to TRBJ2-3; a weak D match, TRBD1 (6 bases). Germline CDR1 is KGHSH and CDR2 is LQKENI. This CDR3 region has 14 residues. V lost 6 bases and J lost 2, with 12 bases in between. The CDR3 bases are TGTGCCAGCTCGTCTACAGGGACCACAGATACGCAGTATTTT. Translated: CASSSTGTTDTQYF.

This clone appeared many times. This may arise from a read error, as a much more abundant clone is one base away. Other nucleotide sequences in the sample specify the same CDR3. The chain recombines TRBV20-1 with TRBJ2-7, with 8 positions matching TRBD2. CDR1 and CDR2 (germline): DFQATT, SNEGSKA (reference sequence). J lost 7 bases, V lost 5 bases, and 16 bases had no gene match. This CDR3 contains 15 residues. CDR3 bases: TGCAGTGCTCAACCCGGGACGAGCGGGAGAGTGGAGCAGTACTTC. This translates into CSAQPGTSGRVEQYF.

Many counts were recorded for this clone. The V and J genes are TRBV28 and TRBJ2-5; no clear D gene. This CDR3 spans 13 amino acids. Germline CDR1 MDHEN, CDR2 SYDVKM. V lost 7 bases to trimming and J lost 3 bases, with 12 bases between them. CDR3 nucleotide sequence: TGTGCCAGCAACCCCTGGCAGAAAGAGACCCAGTACTTC. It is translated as CASNPWQKETQYF.

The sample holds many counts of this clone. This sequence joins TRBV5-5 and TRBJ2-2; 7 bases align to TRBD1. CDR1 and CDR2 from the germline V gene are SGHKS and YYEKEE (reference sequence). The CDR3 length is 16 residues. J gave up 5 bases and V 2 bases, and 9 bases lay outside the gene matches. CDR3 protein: CASSLRDTGDTGELFF. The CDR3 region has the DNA TGTGCCAGCAGCTTACGGGATACAGGGGATACCGGGGAGCTGTTTTTT.

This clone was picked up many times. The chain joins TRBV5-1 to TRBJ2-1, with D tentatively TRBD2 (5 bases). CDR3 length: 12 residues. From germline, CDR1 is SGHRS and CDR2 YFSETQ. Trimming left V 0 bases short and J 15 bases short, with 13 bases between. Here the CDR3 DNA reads TGCGCCAGCAGCTTGGAACGGGATTCTCCGTTCTTC. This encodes CASSLERDSPFF.